This T cell receptor beta chain was recorded in a study of CD4 T cell repertoires and nickel (dated by TCRdb to the early 2020s). Comment on this clonotype: Its antigen specificity is not known. Base qualities are not recorded, but no much larger clone differs from it by a single base.

Libraries were prepared through RT-PCR. The data were produced on an Illumina MiSeq. Clones were called with MiXCR by TCRdb after fastp trimmed the public reads at Q25, and only in-frame beta chains were retained. Rows are unified per CDR3 protein, each entry keeping the most common DNA and genes. The sample table holds around 280 distinct CDR3 sequences, of which about 63% were seen once. The top ten hold roughly an eighth of the sample. The trim is 4 bases for V and 8 bases for J, with a gap of 12 bases between the germline ends. From its cysteine to its phenylalanine, the CDR3 spans 13 amino acids. The entry retains the CDR3 DNA only, 39 bases that are in frame from base 1. The germline V gene yields SGHDT for CDR1 and YYEEEE for CDR2.

The source is a human donor in a nickel allergy study, with or without nickel allergy (not recorded which). It is not recorded whether this sample comes from one donor or several. The rearranged chain carries TRBV5-6 and TRBJ1-4; the D gene is not confidently resolved. Sequenced: CD4+ T cells from blood, not recorded whether cultured. The sequenced DNA: TGTGCCAGCAGCCTCGCCCATACAGAAAAACTGTTTTTT. This is translated as CASSLAHTEKLFF.